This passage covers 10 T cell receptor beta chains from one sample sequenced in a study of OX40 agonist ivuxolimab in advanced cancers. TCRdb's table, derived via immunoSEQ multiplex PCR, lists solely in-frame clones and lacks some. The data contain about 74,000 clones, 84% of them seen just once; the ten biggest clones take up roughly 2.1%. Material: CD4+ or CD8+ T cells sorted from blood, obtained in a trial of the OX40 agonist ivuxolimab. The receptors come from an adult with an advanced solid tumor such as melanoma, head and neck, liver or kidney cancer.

The CDR3 protein is CASSLHYESSYEQYF. CDR3 bases: TGTGCCAGCAGCTTACACTACGAGTCCTCCTACGAGCAGTACTTC. This chain joins TRBV11-2 and TRBJ2-7; D is ambiguous. V lost 2 bases and J 0 bases, leaving 11 bases between the germline ends. The V gene's germline CDR1 is SGHAT and CDR2 FQNNGV. The CDR3 sequence is 15 residues long.

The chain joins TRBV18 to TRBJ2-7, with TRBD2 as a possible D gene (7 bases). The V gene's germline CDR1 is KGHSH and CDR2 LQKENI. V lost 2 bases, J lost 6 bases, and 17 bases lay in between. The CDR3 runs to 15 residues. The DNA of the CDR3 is TGTGCCAGCTCACCAAACTGGGGGGGGGCTGGCGAGCAGTACTTC. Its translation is CASSPNWGGAGEQYF.

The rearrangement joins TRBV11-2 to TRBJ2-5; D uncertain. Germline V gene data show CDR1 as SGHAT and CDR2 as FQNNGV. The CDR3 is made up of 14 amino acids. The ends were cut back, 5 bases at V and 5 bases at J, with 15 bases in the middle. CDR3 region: CASSRLGFGETQYF. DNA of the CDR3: TGTGCCAGCAGCCGCCTCGGGTTCGGGGAGACCCAGTACTTC.

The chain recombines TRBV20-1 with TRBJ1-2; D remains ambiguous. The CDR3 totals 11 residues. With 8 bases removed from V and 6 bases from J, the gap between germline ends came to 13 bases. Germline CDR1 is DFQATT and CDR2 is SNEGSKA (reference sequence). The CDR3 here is CSSYSEDGYTF. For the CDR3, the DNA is TGCAGTTCTTACTCTGAGGATGGCTACACCTTC.

CDR3 nucleotide sequence: TGCAGCGTTGAAGATCCGACAGGGCCTAGCACAGATACGCAGTATTTT. It yields the protein CSVEDPTGPSTDTQYF. The chain combines TRBV29-1 with TRBJ2-3; TRBD1 matches 7 bases. V lost 0 bases to trimming and J lost 0 bases; unmatched junction nucleotides: 6. The CDR3 is 16 amino acids. From germline, CDR1 is SQVTM and CDR2 ANQGSEA.

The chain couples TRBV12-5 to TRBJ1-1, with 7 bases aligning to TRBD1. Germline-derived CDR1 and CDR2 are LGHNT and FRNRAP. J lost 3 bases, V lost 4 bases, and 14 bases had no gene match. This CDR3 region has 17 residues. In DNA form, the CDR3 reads TGTGCTAGTGGTTCGATGGACAGGCTCCCCGGGGACACTGAAGCTTTCTTT. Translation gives CASGSMDRLPGDTEAFF.

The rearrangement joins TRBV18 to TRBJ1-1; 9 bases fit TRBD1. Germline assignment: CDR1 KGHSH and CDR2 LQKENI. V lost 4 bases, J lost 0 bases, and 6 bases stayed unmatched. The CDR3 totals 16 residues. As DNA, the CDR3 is TGTGCCAGCTCACAAACCGGACAGGGGATGAACACTGAAGCTTTCTTT. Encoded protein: CASSQTGQGMNTEAFF.

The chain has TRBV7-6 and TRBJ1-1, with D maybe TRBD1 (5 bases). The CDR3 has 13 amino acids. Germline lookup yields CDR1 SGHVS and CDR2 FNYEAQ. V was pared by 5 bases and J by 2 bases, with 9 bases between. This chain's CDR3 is CASSRQLNTEAFF. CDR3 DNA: TGTGCCAGCAGCCGACAGTTAAACACTGAAGCTTTCTTT. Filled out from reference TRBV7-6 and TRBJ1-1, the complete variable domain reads GAGVSQSPRYKVTKRGQDVALRCDPISGHVSLYWYRQALGQGPEFLTYFNYEAQQDKSGLPNDRFSAERPEGSISTLTIQRTEQRDSAMYRCASSRQLNTEAFFGQGTRLTVV.

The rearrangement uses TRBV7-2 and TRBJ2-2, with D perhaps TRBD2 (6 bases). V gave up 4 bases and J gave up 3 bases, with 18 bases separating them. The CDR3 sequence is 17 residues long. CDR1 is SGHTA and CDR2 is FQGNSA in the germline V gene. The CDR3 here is CASSSAGAGFDTGELFF. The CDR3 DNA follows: TGTGCCAGCAGCTCAGCCGGGGCGGGGTTCGACACCGGGGAGCTGTTTTTT.

The CDR3 bases are TGCAGTGCTAGAGTAGGGCCCGAGCAGTACTTC. Its protein product is CSARVGPEQYF. The chain is built from TRBV20-1 and TRBJ2-7; no firm D call. The ends were cut back, 1 base at V and 6 bases at J, with 7 bases in the middle. Germline V gene sequence: CDR1 DFQATT, CDR2 SNEGSKA (reference sequence). This CDR3 contains 11 residues.